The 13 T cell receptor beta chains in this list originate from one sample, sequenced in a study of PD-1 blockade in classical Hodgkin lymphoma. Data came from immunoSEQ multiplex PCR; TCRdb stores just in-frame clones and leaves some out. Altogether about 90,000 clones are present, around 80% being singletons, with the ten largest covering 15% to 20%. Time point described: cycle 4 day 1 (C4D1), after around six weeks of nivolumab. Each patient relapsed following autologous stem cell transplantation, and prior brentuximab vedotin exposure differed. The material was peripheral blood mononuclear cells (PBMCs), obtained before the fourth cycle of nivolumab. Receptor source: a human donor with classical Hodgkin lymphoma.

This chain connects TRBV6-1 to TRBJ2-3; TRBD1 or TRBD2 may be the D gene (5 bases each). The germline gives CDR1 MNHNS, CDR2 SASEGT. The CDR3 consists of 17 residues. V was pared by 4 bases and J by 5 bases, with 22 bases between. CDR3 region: CASSGPWGYHTVDTQYF. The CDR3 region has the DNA TGTGCCAGCAGTGGACCTTGGGGGTACCACACAGTAGATACGCAGTATTTT.

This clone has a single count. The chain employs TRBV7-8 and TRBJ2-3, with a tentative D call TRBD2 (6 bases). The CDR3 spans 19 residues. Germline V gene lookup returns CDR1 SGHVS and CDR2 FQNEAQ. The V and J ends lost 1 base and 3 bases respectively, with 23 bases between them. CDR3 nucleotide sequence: TGTGCCAGCAGCTTAGTCGGACCTTTGGGGGGAGATAGTACAGATACGCAGTATTTT. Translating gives CASSLVGPLGGDSTDTQYF.

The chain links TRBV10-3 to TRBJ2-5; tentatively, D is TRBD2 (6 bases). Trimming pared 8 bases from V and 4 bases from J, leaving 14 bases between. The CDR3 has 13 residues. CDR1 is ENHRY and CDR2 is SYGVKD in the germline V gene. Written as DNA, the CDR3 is TGTGCCATCGAAGCGGGTCCGGGAGAGACCCAGTACTTC. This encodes CAIEAGPGETQYF.

The CDR3 is CASSLGIMTGSTGELFF. The CDR3 DNA reads TGCGCCAGCAGCTTGGGGATAATGACAGGGAGCACCGGGGAGCTGTTTTTT. V is TRBV5-1 and J is TRBJ2-2; 7 bases fit TRBD1. CDR1 SGHRS and CDR2 YFSETQ come from the germline V gene. The CDR3 is 17 amino acids. V dropped 0 bases and J dropped 4; count of bases not matched to a gene: 9.

The CDR3 coding sequence is TGTGCCATCAGTGAGTCGTCAGCCCCCCATTATGGCTACACCTTC. Residues: CAISESSAPHYGYTF. V gene TRBV10-3 combines with J gene TRBJ1-2; D remains unclear. This CDR3 contains 15 residues. Germline V gene lookup returns CDR1 ENHRY and CDR2 SYGVKD. The V gene lost 0 bases and the J gene lost 5 bases, with 13 bases spanning the gap.

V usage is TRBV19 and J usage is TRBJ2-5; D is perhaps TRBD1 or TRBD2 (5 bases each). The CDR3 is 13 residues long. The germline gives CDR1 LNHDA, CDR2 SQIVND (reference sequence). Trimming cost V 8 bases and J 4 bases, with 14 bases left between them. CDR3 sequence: CASGTVGPETQYF. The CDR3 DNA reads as TGTGCCAGTGGGACGGTTGGGCCAGAGACCCAGTACTTC.

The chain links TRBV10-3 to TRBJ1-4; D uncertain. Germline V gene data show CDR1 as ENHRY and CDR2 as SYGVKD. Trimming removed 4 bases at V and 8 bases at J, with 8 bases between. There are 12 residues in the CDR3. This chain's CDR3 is CAISGESEKLFF. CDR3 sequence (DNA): TGTGCCATCAGTGGGGAAAGCGAAAAACTGTTTTTT.

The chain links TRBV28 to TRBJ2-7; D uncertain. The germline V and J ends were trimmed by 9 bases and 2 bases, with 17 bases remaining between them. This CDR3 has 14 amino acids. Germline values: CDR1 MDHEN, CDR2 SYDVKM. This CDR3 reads CASFTLVFPYEQYF. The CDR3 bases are TGTGCCAGTTTCACACTCGTCTTCCCCTACGAGCAGTACTTC. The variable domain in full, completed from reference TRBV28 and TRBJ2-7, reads DVKVTQSSRYLVKRTGEKVFLECVQDMDHENMFWYRQDPGLGLRLIYFSYDVKMKEKGDIPEGYSVSREKKERFSLILESASTNQTSMYLCASFTLVFPYEQYFGPGTRLTVT.

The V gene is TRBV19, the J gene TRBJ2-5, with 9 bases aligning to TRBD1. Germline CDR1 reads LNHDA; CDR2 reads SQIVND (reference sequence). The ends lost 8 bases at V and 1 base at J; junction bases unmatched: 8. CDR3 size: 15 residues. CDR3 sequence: CASASGTGRQETQYF. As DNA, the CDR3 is TGTGCCAGTGCGTCCGGGACAGGGCGCCAAGAGACCCAGTACTTC.

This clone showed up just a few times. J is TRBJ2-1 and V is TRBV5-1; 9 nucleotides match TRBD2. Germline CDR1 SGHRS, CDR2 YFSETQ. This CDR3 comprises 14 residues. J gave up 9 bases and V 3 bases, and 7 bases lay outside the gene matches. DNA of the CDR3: TGCGCCAGCAGCTCCGGACTAGCGACGGGTGAGCAGTTCTTC. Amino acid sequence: CASSSGLATGEQFF. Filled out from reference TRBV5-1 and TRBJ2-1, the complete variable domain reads KAGVTQTPRYLIKTRGQQVTLSCSPISGHRSVSWYQQTPGQGLQFLFEYFSETQRNKGNFPGRFSGRQFSNSRSEMNVSTLELGDSALYLCASSSGLATGEQFFGPGTRLTVL.

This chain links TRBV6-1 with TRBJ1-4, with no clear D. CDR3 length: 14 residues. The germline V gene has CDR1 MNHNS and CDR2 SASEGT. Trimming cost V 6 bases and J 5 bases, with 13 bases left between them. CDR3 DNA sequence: TGTGCCAGCAGGCACACGCGAGAGAATGAAAAACTGTTTTTT. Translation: CASRHTRENEKLFF.

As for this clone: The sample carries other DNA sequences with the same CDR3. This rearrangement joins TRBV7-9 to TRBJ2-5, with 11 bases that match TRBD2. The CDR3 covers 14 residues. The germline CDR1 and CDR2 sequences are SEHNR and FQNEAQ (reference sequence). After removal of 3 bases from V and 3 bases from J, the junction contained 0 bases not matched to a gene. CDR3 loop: CASSLGLAEETQYF. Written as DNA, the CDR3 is TGTGCCAGCAGCTTGGGACTAGCGGAAGAGACCCAGTACTTC.

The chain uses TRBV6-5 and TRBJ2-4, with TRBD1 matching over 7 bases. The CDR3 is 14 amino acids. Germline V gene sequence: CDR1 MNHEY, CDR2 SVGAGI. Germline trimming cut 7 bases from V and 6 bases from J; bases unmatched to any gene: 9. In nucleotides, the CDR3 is TGTGCCAGCACTCAACCGGGACAGATAAACATTCAGTACTTC. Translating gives CASTQPGQINIQYF.